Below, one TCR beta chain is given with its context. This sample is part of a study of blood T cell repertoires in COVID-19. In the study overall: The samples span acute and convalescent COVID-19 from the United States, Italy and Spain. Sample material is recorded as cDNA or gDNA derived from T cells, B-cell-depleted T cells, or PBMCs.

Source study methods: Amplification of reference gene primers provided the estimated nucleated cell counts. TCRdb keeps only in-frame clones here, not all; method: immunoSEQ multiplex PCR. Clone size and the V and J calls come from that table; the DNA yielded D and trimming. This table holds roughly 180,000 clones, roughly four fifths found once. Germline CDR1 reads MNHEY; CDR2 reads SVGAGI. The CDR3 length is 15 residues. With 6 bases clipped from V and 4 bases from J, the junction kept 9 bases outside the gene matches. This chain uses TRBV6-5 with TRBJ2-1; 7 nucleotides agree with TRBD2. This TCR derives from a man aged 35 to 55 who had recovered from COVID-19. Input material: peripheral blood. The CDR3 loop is CASSPDPGLYNEQFF. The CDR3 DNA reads TGTGCCAGCAGCCCCGATCCGGGACTATACAATGAGCAGTTCTTC.